This T cell receptor beta chain was sequenced in a study of cytomegalovirus exposure and HLA in healthy donors. Study details: Of some 410 genotyped donors, roughly 81% grouped in the Caucasian-associated ancestry cluster. Study-wide points: The number of N-insertions in an Asian-associated ancestry cluster was reportedly below the approximately 700-donor mean in a later analysis. Presence/absence analyses assumed roughly uniform sequencing depth across donors, which may not hold.

The CDR3 is 14 residues long. The germline V and J ends were trimmed by 2 bases and 11 bases, with 15 bases remaining between them. Germline lookup yields CDR1 MNHEY and CDR2 SVGAGI. As for this clone: The antigen is unknown.

Researchers ran the PCR with 60 Vbeta and 13 Jbeta primers. How the authors handled the data: A later analysis counted about 80 million unique TCR beta chains, around 10 million shared. The assay was immunoSEQ multiplex PCR, and TCRdb's table has in-frame clones only and misses some. V, J and clone size are those of that table, while D and trimming were read from the DNA. The table lists about 180,000 clones, around 77% of them singletons, with over 2% in the top ten. The chain employs TRBV6-5 and TRBJ1-4, with D possibly being TRBD1 (5 bases). The TCR was taken from a man aged 55 to 69 in good health and CMV-seronegative. The sample was PBMCs. CDR3: CASSYETSGGKLFF. CDR3 nucleotides: TGTGCCAGCAGTTACGAAACTAGCGGGGGTAAACTGTTTTTT.